This passage covers 20 T cell receptor beta chains from one sample sequenced in a study of T cell responses to AZD1222 COVID-19 vaccine. Clones were read by immunoSEQ multiplex PCR, and TCRdb kept only the in-frame ones, dropping some. This sample has 140,000 or so clones, with 88% found just once. This specimen was peripheral blood, taken on day 0 of AZD1222 vaccination. The receptor source for this set is an adult in good health.

The V gene is TRBV12-3 or TRBV12-4, the J gene TRBJ1-6, with no clear D. The CDR3 totals 12 residues. V lost 5 bases and J 8 bases, leaving 7 bases between the germline ends. CDR3 bases: TGTGCCAGCAGTGCCGCATATTCACCCCTCCACTTT. Translated, it gives CASSAAYSPLHF.

The chain uses TRBV7-9 and TRBJ2-3; D is possibly TRBD1 (5 bases). The CDR3 consists of 13 residues. Germline-derived CDR1 and CDR2 are SEHNR and FQNEAQ (reference sequence). Trimming pared 5 bases from V and 4 bases from J, leaving 10 bases between. The CDR3 is CASSPKGPDTQYF. For the CDR3, the DNA is TGTGCCAGCAGCCCTAAGGGGCCAGATACGCAGTATTTT. Looking up the rest from reference TRBV7-9 and TRBJ2-3 gives the full variable domain: DTGVSQNPRHKITKRGQNVTFRCDPISEHNRLYWYRQTLGQGPEFLTYFQNEAQLEKSRLLSDRFSAERPKGSFSTLEIQRTEQGDSAMYLCASSPKGPDTQYFGPGTRLTVL.

The rearrangement uses TRBV13 and TRBJ2-3; 15 bases are shared with TRBD2. V gave up 5 bases and J gave up 6 bases; unmatched junction bases: 9. CDR1 is PRHDT and CDR2 is FYEKMQ in the germline V gene (reference sequence). This CDR3 comprises 17 residues. DNA of the CDR3: TGTGCCAGCAGCACCCCCGGACTAGCGGGAGGGCCGGATACGCAGTATTTT. It is translated as CASSTPGLAGGPDTQYF.

CDR3 in DNA: TGTGCCAGCAGCCCAGGACAGGGTTACTGGGCTAGCAATCAGCCCCAGCATTTT. It translates to CASSPGQGYWASNQPQHF. The chain carries TRBV7-2 and TRBJ1-5, with TRBD1 identical over 8 bases. There are 18 residues in the CDR3. J lost 0 bases, V lost 5 bases, and 12 bases had no gene match. CDR1 and CDR2 (germline): SGHTA, FQGNSA.

V gene TRBV5-1 combines with J gene TRBJ1-4; 7 nucleotides agree with TRBD1. The CDR3 has 17 amino acids. CDR1 and CDR2 from the germline V gene are SGHRS and YFSETQ. Trimming took 0 bases from V and 2 from J; bases not matched to a gene: 7. The CDR3 reads CASSLARQGGTNEKLFF. CDR3 in DNA: TGCGCCAGCAGCTTGGCCAGACAGGGAGGCACTAATGAAAAACTGTTTTTT.

The chain has TRBV6-5 and TRBJ2-7, with 8 positions matching TRBD1. The CDR3 is 14 amino acids. V lost 7 bases to trimming and J lost 3 bases; unmatched junction nucleotides: 8. CDR1 is MNHEY, CDR2 SVGAGI, per germline. In nucleotides, the CDR3 is TGTGCCAGCAATCCCGGACAGGGCCTCTACGAGCAGTACTTC. It codes for CASNPGQGLYEQYF.

The CDR3 bases are TGCGCCAGCAGCCAAGATCGAGGGACAGGGTCACCCCTCCACTTT. It specifies CASSQDRGTGSPLHF. V gene TRBV4-3 combines with J gene TRBJ1-6, with 9 bases matching TRBD1. CDR3 size: 15 residues. Germline CDR1 LGHNA, CDR2 YSLEER. Trimming removed 0 bases from V and 10 bases from J; junction bases left unmatched: 4.

V is TRBV6-4 and J is TRBJ2-1; D gene uncertain. CDR3 length: 16 amino acids. Trimming shortened V by 0 bases and J by 3 bases, and 12 bases separated the two germline ends. Germline lookup yields CDR1 MRHNA and CDR2 SNTAGT. CDR3 in amino acids: CASSDSLESHYNEQFF. The CDR3, as DNA: TGTGCCAGCAGTGACTCGTTAGAAAGCCACTACAATGAGCAGTTCTTC.

This clone was observed a handful of times. The V and J genes are TRBV5-6 and TRBJ2-5; 8 bases align to TRBD1. This CDR3 is 15 amino acids long. J gave up 4 bases and V 3 bases, and 8 bases lay outside the gene matches. Germline V CDR1 and CDR2: SGHDT, YYEEEE. The CDR3 nucleotides read TGTGCCAGCAGCTCTAAATCGCAGGGGGCAGAGACCCAGTACTTC. Translating gives CASSSKSQGAETQYF.

CDR3: CASSPPFLNTEAFF. CDR3 in DNA: TGTGCCAGCTCACCACCGTTTCTGAACACTGAAGCTTTCTTT. The chain recombines TRBV18 with TRBJ1-1; D unclear. V was clipped by 0 bases and J by 0 bases, with 5 bases between them. Germline V lookup: CDR1 KGHSH, CDR2 LQKENI. The CDR3 consists of 14 residues.

V usage is TRBV6-5 and J usage is TRBJ2-7; 8 bases map to TRBD1. The V gene end was trimmed by 2 bases and the J gene end by 5 bases; junction bases not matched to a gene: 5. Germline V gene sequence: CDR1 MNHEY, CDR2 SVGAGI. This CDR3 region has 14 residues. The CDR3 reads CASSYGDRLNEQYF. CDR3 DNA: TGTGCCAGCAGTTACGGGGACAGGCTCAACGAGCAGTACTTC.

V usage is TRBV7-2 and J usage is TRBJ1-2; no firm D call. Germline V lookup: CDR1 SGHTA, CDR2 FQGNSA. Trimming took 1 base from V and 1 from J, leaving 13 bases between them. The CDR3 totals 16 residues. The CDR3: CASSLDLQAGNYGYTF. CDR3 sequence (DNA): TGTGCCAGCAGCTTAGATCTCCAGGCGGGTAACTATGGCTACACCTTC.

As to this clone: The sample carries other DNA sequences with the same CDR3. The CDR3 protein is CASSPRGDTQYF. CDR3 sequence (DNA): TGTGCCAGTAGCCCCAGGGGGGATACGCAGTATTTT. This chain connects TRBV19 to TRBJ2-3, with TRBD1 matching 7 bases. Germline CDR1 LNHDA, CDR2 SQIVND (reference sequence). V lost 6 bases to trimming and J lost 6 bases; unmatched junction nucleotides: 3. The CDR3 sequence is 12 residues long.

The rearrangement uses TRBV20-1 and TRBJ2-1, with 14 bases identical to TRBD2. The CDR3 sequence is 15 residues long. With 3 bases clipped from V and 6 bases from J, the junction kept 4 bases outside the gene matches. Germline values: CDR1 DFQATT, CDR2 SNEGSKA (reference sequence). The CDR3 spells CSASLGTSGSNEQFF. CDR3 DNA: TGCAGTGCTAGTTTAGGGACTAGCGGGAGCAATGAGCAGTTCTTC.

This clone has more than one count but fewer than ten. The chain has TRBV30 and TRBJ2-3; the D gene is possibly TRBD1 (5 bases). Looked up from germline, CDR1 is GTSNPN and CDR2 is SVGIG (reference sequence). V lost 6 bases and J lost 4, with 8 bases in between. The CDR3 spans 11 residues. The CDR3 loop reads CACRVADTQYF. The DNA of the CDR3 is TGTGCCTGCAGGGTGGCAGATACGCAGTATTTT.

V and J are TRBV7-3 and TRBJ2-2, with D hard to call. From germline, CDR1 is SGHTA and CDR2 FQGTGA. The CDR3 is 14 residues long. V was trimmed by 8 bases and J by 5 bases, leaving 15 bases between them. CDR3 DNA: TGTGCCAGCCGGAATCTAGGCGGAACCGGGGAGCTGTTTTTT. It encodes CASRNLGGTGELFF.

The CDR3: CAGNRGTEAFF. CDR3 bases: TGTGCCGGAAACAGGGGCACTGAAGCTTTCTTT. The chain uses TRBV30 and TRBJ1-1; 7 bases fit TRBD1. CDR3 length equals 11 residues. CDR1 is GTSNPN and CDR2 is SVGIG in the germline V gene (reference sequence). V was pared by 8 bases and J by 4 bases, with 4 bases of the junction left unmatched.

V usage is TRBV7-9 and J usage is TRBJ1-1; tentative D call: TRBD1 (6 bases). With 6 bases removed from V and 5 bases from J, the gap between germline ends came to 16 bases. The CDR3 covers 14 residues. Germline loops: CDR1 SEHNR, CDR2 FQNEAQ (reference sequence). CDR3: CASRLQGGGTEAFF. The CDR3 DNA is TGTGCCAGCAGACTACAAGGAGGGGGGACTGAAGCTTTCTTT.

This chain joins TRBV19 and TRBJ2-5, with 8 nucleotides matching TRBD1. CDR1 LNHDA and CDR2 SQIVND come from the germline V gene (reference sequence). The ends lost 4 bases at V and 5 bases at J; junction bases unmatched: 3. This CDR3 has 13 residues. The CDR3 reads CASSTGGYETQYF. In DNA form, the CDR3 reads TGTGCCAGTAGTACAGGGGGCTACGAGACCCAGTACTTC.

The chain uses TRBV3-1 (or the pseudogene TRBV3-2) and TRBJ2-7; D unresolved. CDR1 and CDR2 (germline): LGHDT, YNNKEL (reference sequence). There are 13 residues in the CDR3. The ends were cut back, 1 base at V and 7 bases at J, with 11 bases in the middle. This CDR3 reads CASSQVARLEQYF. The CDR3 region has the DNA TGTGCCAGCAGCCAAGTGGCCCGATTAGAGCAGTACTTC.